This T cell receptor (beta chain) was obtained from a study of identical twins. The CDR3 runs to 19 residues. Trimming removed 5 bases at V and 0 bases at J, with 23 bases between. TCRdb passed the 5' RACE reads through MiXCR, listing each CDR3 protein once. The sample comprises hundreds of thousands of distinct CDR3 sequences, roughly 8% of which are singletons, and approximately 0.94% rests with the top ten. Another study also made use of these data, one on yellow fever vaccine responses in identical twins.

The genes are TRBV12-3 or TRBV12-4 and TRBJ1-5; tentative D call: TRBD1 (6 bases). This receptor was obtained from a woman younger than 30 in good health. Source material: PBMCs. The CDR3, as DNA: TGTGCCAGCAGTCTCAAGGCAGGGGCCTTTATATATAGCAATCAGCCCCAGCATTTT. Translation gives CASSLKAGAFIYSNQPQHF.